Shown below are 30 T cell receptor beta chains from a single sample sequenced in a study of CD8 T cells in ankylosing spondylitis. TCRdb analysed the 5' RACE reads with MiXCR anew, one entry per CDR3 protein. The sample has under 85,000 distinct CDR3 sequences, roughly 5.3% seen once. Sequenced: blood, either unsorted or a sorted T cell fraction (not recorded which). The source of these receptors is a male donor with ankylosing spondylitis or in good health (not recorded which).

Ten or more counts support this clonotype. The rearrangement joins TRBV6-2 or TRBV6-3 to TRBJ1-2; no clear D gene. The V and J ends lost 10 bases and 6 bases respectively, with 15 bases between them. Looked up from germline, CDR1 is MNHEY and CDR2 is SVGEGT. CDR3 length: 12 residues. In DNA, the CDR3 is TGTGCCACCACTCCCCAAGGTGATGGCTACACCTTC. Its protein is CATTPQGDGYTF.

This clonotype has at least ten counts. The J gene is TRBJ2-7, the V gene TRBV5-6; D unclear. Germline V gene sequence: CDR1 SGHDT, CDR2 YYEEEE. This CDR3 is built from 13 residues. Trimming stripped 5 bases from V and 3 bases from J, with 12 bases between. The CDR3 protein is CASRPDPVYEQYF. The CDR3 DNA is TGTGCCAGCAGGCCCGATCCGGTCTACGAGCAGTACTTC.

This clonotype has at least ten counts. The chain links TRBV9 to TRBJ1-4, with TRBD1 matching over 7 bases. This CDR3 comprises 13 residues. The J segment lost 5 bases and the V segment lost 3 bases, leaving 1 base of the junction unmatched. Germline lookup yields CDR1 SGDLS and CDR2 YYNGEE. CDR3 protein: CASSGGQNEKLFF. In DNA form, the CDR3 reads TGTGCCAGCAGCGGGGGACAGAATGAAAAACTGTTTTTT.

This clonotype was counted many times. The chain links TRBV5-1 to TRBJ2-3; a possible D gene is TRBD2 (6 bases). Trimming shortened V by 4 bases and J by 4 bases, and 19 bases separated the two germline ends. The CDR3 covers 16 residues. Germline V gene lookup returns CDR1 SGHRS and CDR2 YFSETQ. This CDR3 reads CASSAGRYGQADTQYF. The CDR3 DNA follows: TGCGCCAGCAGCGCGGGACGGTACGGTCAGGCAGATACGCAGTATTTT.

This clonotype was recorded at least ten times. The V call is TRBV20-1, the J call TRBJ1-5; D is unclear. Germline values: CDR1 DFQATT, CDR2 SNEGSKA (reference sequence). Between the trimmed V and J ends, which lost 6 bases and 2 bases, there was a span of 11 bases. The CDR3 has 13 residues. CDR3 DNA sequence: TGCAGTGCCCCGCCCGGAGGCAATCAGCCCCAGCATTTT. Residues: CSAPPGGNQPQHF.

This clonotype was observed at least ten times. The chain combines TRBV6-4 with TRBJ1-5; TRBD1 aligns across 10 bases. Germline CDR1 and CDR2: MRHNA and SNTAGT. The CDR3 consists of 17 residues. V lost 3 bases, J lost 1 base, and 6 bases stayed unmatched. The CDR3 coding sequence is TGTGCCAGCAGTGAGGGGACAGGGGCTATGAGCAATCAGCCCCAGCATTTT. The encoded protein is CASSEGTGAMSNQPQHF.

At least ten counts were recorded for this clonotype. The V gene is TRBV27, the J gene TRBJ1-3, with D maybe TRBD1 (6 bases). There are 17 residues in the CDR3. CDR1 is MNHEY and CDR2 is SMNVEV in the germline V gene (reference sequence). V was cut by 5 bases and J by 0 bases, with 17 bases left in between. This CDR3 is CASSAAGHFPSGNTIYF. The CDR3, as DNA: TGTGCCAGCAGTGCGGCGGGACACTTTCCCTCTGGAAACACCATATATTTT.

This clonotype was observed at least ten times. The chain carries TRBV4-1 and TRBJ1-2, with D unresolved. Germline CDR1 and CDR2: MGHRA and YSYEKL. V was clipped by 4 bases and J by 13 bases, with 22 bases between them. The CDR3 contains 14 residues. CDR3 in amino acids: CASSPMLGGRYFTF. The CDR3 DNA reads TGCGCCAGCAGCCCGATGTTAGGAGGGCGGTACTTCACCTTC.

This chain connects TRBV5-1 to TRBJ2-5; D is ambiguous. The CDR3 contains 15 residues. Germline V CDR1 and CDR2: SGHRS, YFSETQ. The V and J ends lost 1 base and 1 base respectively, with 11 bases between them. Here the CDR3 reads CASSLFQPTQETQYF. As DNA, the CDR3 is TGCGCCAGCAGCTTGTTTCAACCTACCCAAGAGACCCAGTACTTC.

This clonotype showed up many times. CDR3 bases: TGTGCCAGCAGCGTTGGGGACATCCAAGAGACCCAGTACTTC. It is translated as CASSVGDIQETQYF. The chain is built from TRBV9 and TRBJ2-5, with D maybe TRBD1 (6 bases). V was cut by 2 bases and J by 1 base, with 9 bases left in between. Germline CDR1 SGDLS, CDR2 YYNGEE. CDR3 length equals 14 residues.

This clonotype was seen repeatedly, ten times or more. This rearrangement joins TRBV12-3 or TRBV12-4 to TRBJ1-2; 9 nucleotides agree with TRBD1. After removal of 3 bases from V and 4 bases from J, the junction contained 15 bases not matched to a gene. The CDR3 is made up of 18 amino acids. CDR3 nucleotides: TGTGCCAGCAGTTTGAGAGGGACAGGGAAGACTGTTGGCTATGGCTACACCTTC. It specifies CASSLRGTGKTVGYGYTF.

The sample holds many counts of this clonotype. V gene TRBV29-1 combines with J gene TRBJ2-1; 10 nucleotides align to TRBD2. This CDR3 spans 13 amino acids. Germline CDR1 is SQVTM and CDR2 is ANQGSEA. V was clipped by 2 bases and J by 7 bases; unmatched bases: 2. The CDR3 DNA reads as TGCAGCGTTGAAAATAGCGGGGGGAATGAGCAGTTCTTC. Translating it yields CSVENSGGNEQFF.

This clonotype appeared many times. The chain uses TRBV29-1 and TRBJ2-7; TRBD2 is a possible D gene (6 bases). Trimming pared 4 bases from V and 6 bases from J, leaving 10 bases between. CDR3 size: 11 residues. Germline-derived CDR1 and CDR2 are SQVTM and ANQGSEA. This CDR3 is CSVADSGEQYF. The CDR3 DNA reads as TGCAGCGTTGCTGATAGCGGCGAGCAGTACTTC.

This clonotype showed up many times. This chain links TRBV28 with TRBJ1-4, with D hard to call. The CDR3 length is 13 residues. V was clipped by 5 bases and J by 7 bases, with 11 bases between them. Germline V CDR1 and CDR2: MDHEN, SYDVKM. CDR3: CASSLPGGEKLFF. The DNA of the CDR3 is TGTGCCAGCAGTCTCCCGGGAGGTGAAAAACTGTTTTTT.

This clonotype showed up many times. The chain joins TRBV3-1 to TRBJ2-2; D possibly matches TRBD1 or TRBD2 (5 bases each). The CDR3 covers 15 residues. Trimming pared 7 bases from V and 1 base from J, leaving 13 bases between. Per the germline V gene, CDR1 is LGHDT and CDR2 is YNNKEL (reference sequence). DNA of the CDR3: TGTGCCAGCACCACGGGGCGGAGGAACACCGGGGAGCTGTTTTTT. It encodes CASTTGRRNTGELFF.

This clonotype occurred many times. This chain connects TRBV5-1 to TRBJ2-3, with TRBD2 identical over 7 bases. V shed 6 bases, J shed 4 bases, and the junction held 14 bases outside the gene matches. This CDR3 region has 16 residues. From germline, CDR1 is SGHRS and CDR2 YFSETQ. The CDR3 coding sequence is TGCGCCAGCACCCTTGGACGGGGGGACCCCGCAGATACGCAGTATTTT. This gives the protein CASTLGRGDPADTQYF.

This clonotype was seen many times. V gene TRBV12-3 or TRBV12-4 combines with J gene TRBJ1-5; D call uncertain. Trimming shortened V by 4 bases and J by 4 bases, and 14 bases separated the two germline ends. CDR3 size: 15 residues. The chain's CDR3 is CASSYEGISNQPQHF. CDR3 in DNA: TGTGCCAGCAGTTATGAAGGAATATCTAATCAGCCCCAGCATTTT.

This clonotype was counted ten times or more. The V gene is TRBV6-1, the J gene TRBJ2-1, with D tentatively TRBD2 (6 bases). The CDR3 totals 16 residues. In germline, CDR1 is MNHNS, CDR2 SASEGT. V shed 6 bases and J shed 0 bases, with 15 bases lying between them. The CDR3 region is CASRSNLGSSYNEQFF. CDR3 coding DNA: TGTGCCAGCAGATCCAATCTCGGGAGCTCCTACAATGAGCAGTTCTTC.

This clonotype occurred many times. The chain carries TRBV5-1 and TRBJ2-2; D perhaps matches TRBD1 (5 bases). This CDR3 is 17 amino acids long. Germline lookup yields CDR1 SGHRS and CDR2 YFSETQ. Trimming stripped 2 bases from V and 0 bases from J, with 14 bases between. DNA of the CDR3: TGCGCCAGCAGCTTAGACCAGGACACTTCGAACACCGGGGAGCTGTTTTTT. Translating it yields CASSLDQDTSNTGELFF.

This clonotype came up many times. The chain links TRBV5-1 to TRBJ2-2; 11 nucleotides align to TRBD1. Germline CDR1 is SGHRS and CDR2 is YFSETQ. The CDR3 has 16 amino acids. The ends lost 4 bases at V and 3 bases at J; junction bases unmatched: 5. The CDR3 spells CASSVMGQGDTGELFF. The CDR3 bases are TGCGCCAGCAGCGTGATGGGACAGGGGGACACCGGGGAGCTGTTTTTT.

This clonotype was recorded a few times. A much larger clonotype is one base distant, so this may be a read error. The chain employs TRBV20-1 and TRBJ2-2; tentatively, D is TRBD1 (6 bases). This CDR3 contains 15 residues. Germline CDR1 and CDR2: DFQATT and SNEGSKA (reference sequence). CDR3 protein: CCARSSSNRAGELFF. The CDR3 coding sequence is TGCTGTGCTAGATCCTCGTCAAACAGGGCCGGGGAGCTGTTTTTT.

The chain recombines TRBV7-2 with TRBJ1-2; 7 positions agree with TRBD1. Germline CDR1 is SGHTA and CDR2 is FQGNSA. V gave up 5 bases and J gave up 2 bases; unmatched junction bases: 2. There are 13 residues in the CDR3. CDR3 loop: CASSPQGNYGYTF. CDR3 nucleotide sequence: TGTGCCAGCAGCCCACAGGGGAACTATGGCTACACCTTC.

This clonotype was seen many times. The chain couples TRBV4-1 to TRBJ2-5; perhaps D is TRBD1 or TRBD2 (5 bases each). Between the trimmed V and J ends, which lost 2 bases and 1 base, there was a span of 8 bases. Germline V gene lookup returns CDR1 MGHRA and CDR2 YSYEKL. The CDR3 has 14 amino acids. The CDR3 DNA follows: TGCGCCAGCAGCCAAACTGGGACCCAAGAGACCCAGTACTTC. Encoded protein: CASSQTGTQETQYF.

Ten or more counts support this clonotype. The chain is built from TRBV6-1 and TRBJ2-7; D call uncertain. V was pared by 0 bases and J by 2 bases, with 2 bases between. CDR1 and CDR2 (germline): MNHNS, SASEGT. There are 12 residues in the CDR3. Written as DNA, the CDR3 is TGTGCCAGCAGTGAAGCGGCCTACGAGCAGTACTTC. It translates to CASSEAAYEQYF.

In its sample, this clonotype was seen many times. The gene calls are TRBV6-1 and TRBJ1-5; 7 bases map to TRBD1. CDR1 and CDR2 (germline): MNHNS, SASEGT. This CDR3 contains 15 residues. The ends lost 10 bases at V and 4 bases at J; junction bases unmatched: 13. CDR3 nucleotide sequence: TGTGCCACCTTCTTCGGGGCAGGGGGAAATCAGCCCCAGCATTTT. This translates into CATFFGAGGNQPQHF.

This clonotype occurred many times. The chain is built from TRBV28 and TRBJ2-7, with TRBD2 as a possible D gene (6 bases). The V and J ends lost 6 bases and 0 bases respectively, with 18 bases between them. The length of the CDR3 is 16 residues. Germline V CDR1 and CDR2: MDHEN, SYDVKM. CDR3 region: CASSRGVRASSYEQYF. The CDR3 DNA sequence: TGTGCCAGCAGCCGCGGGGTCAGGGCTAGCTCCTACGAGCAGTACTTC.

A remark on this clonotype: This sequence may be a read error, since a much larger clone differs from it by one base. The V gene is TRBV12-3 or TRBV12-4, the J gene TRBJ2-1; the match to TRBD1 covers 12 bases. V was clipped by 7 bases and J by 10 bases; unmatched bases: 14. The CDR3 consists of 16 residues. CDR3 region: CASIPQVGQGAAEQFF. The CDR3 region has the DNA TGTGCCAGCATCCCCCAAGTGGGACAGGGGGCAGCCGAGCAGTTCTTC.

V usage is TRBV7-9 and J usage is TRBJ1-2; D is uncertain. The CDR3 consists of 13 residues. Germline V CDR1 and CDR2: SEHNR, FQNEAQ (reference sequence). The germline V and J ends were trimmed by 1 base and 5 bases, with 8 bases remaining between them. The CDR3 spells CASSLEAGYGYTF. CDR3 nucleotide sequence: TGTGCCAGCAGCTTAGAGGCAGGATATGGCTACACCTTC.

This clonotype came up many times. The CDR3 DNA sequence: TGTGCCAGCAGTTTGGGTAATCAGCCCCAGCATTTT. Protein sequence: CASSLGNQPQHF. The chain links TRBV28 to TRBJ1-5; no firm D call. Trimming shortened V by 3 bases and J by 4 bases, and 4 bases separated the two germline ends. Germline lookup yields CDR1 MDHEN and CDR2 SYDVKM. The CDR3 is 12 residues long.

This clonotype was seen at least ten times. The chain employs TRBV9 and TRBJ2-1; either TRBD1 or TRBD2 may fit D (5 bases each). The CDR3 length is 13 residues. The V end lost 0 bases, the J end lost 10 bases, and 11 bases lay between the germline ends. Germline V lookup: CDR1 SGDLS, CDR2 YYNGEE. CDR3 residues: CASSVVAEGEQFF. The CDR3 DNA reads TGTGCCAGCAGCGTAGTGGCAGAGGGGGAGCAGTTCTTC.